The present T cell receptor beta chain was sequenced within a study of shared clonotypes between healthy human individuals. Libraries were prepared by immunoSEQ multiplex PCR; TCRdb keeps only in-frame clonotypes and omits some of them. The sample lists about 600,000 clones; more than 95% were seen once. The sample was naive CD4+ T cells sorted from blood. Subset here: CD45RA+ positively selected. This TCR was recovered from a woman between 25 and 40 years old in good health.

The CDR3 protein is CASSSTVQETQYF. The CDR3 bases are TGTGCCAGCAGCTCAACAGTACAAGAGACCCAGTACTTC. The chain has TRBV7-2 and TRBJ2-5; D not resolved. Trimming took off 4 bases at V and 2 bases at J, with 8 bases between the two ends. The CDR3 is made up of 13 amino acids. In germline, CDR1 is SGHTA, CDR2 FQGNSA.